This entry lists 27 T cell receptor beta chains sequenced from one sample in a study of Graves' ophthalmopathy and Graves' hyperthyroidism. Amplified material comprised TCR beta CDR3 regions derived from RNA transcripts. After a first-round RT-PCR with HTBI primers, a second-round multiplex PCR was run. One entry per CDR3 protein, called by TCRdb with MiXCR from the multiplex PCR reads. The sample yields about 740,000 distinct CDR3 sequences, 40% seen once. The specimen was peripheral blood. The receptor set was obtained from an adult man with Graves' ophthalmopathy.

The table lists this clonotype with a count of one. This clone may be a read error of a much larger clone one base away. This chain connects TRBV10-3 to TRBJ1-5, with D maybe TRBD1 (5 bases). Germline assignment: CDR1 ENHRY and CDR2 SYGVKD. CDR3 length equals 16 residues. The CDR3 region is CASSEFGLAGNQPQHF. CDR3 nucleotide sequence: TGTGCCAGCAGTGAGTTTGGTTTGGCAGGGAATCAGCCCCAGCATTTT.

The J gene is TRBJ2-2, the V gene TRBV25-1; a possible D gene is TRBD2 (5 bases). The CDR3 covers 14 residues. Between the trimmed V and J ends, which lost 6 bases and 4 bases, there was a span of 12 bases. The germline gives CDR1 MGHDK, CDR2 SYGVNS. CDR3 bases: TGTGCCAGCAGCCAAGTGGAGGTCACCGGGGAGCTGTTTTTT. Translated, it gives CASSQVEVTGELFF.

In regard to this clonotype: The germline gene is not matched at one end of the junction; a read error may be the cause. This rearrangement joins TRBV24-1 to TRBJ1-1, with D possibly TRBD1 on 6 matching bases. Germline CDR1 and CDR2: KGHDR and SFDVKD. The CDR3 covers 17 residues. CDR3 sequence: CASSYSLQGTSNTEAFF. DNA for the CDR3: TGTGCCAGCAGTTACTCGCTTCAGGGGACTTCGAACACTGAAGCTTTCTTT.

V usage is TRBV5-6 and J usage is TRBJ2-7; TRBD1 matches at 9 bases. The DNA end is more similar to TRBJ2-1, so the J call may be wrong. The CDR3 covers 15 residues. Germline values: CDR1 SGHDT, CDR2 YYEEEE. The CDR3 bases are TGTGCCAGCAGCCTTAGGACAGGGGTGGTCAATGAGCAGTTCTTC. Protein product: CASSLRTGVVNEQFF.

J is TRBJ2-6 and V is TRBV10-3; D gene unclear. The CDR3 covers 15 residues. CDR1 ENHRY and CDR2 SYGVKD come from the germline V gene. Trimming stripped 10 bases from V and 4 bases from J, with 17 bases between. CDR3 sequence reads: CASSVDGSGANVLTF. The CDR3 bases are TGTGCCAGCAGCGTTGATGGGTCCGGGGCCAACGTCCTGACTTTC.

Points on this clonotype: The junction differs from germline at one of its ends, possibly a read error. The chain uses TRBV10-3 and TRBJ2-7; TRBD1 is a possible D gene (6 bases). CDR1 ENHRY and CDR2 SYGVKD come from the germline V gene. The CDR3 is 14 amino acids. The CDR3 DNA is TGTGCCAGCAGTTCAGGACAGCTCTCCTACGAGCAGTACTTC. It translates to CASSSGQLSYEQYF.

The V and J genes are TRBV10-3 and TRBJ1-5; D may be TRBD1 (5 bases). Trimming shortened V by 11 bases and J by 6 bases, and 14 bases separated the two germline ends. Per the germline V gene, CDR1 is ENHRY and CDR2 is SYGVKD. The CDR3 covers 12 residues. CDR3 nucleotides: TGTGCCGGCGGAGACAGTCGTCAGCCCCAGCATTTT. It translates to CAGGDSRQPQHF.

CDR3 loop: CASSSPFGGPANEKLFF. The CDR3 bases are TGTGCCAGCAGTTCCCCCTTCGGAGGGCCGGCTAATGAAAAACTGTTTTTT. The chain employs TRBV25-1 and TRBJ1-4; no clear D gene. Looked up from germline, CDR1 is MGHDK and CDR2 is SYGVNS. Trimming pared 5 bases from V and 3 bases from J, leaving 19 bases between. The CDR3 runs 17 residues.

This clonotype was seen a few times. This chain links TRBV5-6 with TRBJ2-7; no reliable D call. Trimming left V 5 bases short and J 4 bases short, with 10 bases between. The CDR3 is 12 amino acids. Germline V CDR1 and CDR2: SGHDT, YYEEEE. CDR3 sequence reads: CASSSARYEQYF. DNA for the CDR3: TGTGCCAGCAGTTCAGCGCGGTACGAGCAGTACTTC.

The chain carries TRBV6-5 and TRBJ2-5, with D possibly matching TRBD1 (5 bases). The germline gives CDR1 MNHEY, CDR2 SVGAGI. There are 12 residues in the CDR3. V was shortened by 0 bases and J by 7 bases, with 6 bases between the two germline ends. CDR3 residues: CASSYSTGTQYF. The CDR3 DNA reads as TGTGCCAGCAGTTACTCAACAGGGACCCAGTACTTC.

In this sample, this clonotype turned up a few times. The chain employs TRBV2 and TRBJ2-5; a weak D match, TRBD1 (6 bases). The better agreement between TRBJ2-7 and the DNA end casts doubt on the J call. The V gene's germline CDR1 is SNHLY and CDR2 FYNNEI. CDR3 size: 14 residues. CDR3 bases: TGTGCCAGCAGTTACTCTCCAGGGGTAGACGAGCAGTACTTC. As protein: CASSYSPGVDEQYF.

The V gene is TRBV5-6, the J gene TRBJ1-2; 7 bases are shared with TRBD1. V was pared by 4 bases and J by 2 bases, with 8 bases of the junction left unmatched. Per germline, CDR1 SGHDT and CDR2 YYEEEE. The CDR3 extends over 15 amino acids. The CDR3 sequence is CASSKGTAQNYGYTF. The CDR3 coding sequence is TGTGCCAGCAGCAAGGGGACAGCTCAAAACTATGGCTACACCTTC.

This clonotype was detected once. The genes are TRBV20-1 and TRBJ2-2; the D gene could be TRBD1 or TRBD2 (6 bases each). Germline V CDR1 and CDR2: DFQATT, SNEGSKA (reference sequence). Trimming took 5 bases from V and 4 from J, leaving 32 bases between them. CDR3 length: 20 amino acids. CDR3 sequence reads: CSAAPILGGGVPTSTGELFF. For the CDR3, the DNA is TGCAGTGCTGCCCCTATCTTAGGGGGAGGTGTCCCTACTTCCACCGGGGAGCTGTTTTTT.

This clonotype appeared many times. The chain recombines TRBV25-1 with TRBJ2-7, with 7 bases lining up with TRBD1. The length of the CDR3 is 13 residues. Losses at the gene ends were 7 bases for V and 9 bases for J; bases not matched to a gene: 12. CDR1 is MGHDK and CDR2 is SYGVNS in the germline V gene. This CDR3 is CASKSDRPRGQYF. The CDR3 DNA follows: TGTGCCAGCAAATCGGACAGGCCCAGAGGGCAGTACTTC.

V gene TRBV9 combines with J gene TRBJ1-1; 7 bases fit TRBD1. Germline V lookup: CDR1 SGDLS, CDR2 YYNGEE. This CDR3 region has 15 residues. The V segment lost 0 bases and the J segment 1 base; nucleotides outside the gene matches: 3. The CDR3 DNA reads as TGTGCCAGCAGCGTAGGCTCAGGGGGGAACACTGAAGCTTTCTTT. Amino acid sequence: CASSVGSGGNTEAFF.

The CDR3 reads CASRRGTGDGYGYTF. CDR3 coding DNA: TGTGCCAGCAGGAGGGGGACAGGGGATGGCTATGGCTACACCTTC. The rearrangement joins TRBV25-1 to TRBJ1-2; 10 bases fit TRBD1. Germline V gene lookup returns CDR1 MGHDK and CDR2 SYGVNS. The CDR3 runs to 15 residues. The V and J ends lost 6 bases and 4 bases, in that order; junction bases with no gene match: 8.

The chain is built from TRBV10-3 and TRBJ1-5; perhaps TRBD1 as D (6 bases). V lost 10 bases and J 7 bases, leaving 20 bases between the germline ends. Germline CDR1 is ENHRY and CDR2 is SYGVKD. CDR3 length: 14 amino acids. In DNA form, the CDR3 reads TGTGCCAGCAGCGTAGGGGGGGACGGGCAGCCCCAGCATTTT. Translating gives CASSVGGDGQPQHF.

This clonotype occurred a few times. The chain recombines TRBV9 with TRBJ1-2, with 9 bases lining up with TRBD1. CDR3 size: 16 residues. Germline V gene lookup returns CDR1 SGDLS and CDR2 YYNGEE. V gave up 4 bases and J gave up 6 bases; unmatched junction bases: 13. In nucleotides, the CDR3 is TGTGCCAGCAGCCAAGAGGCGGGACAGGGAGTAGATGGCTACACCTTC. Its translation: CASSQEAGQGVDGYTF.

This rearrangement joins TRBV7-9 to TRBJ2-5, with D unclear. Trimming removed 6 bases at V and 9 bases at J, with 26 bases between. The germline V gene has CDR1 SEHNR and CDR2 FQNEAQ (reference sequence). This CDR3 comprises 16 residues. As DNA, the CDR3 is TGTGCCAGCAGTAGTAGGGTGGGCGATAGCAATCAGCCCCAGTACTTC. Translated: CASSSRVGDSNQPQYF. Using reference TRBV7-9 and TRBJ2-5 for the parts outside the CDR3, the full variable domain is DTGVSQNPRHKITKRGQNVTFRCDPISEHNRLYWYRQTLGQGPEFLTYFQNEAQLEKSRLLSDRFSAERPKGSFSTLEIQRTEQGDSAMYLCASSSRVGDSNQPQYFGPGTRLLVL.

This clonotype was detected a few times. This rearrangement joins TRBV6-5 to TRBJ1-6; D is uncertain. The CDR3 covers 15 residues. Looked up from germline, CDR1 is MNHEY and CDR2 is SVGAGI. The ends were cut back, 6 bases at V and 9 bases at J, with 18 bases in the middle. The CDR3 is CASSYRASGGSPLHF. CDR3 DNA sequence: TGTGCCAGCAGCTATCGGGCGTCCGGAGGTTCACCCCTCCACTTT.

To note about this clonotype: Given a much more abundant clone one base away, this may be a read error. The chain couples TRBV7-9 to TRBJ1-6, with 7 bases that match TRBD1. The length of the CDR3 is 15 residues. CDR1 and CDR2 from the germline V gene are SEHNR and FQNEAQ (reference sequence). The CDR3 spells CASSLRGTDNSPPHF. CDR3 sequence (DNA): TGTGCCAGCAGCTTAAGAGGGACAGATAATTCACCCCCCCACTTT.

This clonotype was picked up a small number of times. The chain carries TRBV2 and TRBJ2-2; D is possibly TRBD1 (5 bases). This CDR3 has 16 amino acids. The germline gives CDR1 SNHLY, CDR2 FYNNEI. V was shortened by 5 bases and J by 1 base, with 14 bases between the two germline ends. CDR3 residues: CASSYRAGRNTGELFF. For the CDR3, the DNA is TGTGCCAGCAGTTACCGTGCAGGGCGGAACACCGGGGAGCTGTTTTTT.

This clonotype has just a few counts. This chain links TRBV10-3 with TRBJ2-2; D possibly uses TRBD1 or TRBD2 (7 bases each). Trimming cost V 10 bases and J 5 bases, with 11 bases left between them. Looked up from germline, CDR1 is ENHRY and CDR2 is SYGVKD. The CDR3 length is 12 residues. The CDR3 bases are TGTGCCACCAGGGGGGGTACCGGGGAGCTGTTTTTT. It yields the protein CATRGGTGELFF.

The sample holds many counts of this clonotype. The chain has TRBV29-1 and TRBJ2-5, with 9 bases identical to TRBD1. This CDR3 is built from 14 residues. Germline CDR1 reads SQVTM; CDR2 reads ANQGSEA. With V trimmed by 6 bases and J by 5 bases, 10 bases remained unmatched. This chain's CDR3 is CSVQQGADKETQYF. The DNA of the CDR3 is TGCAGCGTGCAACAGGGGGCGGATAAGGAGACCCAGTACTTC.

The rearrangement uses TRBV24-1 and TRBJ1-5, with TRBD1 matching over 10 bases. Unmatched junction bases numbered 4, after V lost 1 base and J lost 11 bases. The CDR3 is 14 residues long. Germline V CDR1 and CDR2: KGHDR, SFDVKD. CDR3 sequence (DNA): TGTGCCACCAGTGATTTAGGGACAGGGGAGACCCAGCATTTT. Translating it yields CATSDLGTGETQHF.

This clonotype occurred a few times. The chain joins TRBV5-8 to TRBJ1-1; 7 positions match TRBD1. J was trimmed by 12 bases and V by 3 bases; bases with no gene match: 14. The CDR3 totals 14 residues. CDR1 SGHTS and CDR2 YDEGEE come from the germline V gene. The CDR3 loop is CASSSPNPTGPTFF. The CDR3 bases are TGTGCCAGCAGCTCCCCTAACCCGACAGGGCCAACTTTCTTT.

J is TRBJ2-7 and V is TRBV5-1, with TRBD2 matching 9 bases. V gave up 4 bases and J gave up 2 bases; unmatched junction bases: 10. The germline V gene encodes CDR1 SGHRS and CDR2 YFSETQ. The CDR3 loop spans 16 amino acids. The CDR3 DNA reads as TGCGCCAGCAGCCAGCGACGACTAGCGGAGGCCTACGAGCAGTACTTC. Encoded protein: CASSQRRLAEAYEQYF.